The 9 T cell receptor beta chains below come from one sample, sequenced in a study of shared clonotypes between healthy human individuals. Generated by immunoSEQ multiplex PCR, the TCRdb table keeps only in-frame clones and is missing some. The top ten clones hold around 1.1% of a sample with about 2 million clones, approximately 94% of them seen once. It was CD45RO-negative cells, positively selected for CCR7, that made up naive CD8 cells, with terminally differentiated effector memory CD45RA+ cells excluded. What was sequenced was naive CD8+ T cells sorted from blood. The receptor source for this set is a man younger than 30 in good health.

This chain joins TRBV19 and TRBJ1-6; 8 bases fit TRBD1. In germline, CDR1 is LNHDA, CDR2 SQIVND (reference sequence). The V and J ends lost 3 bases and 6 bases, in that order; junction bases with no gene match: 4. The CDR3 runs to 15 residues. The CDR3 spells CASSIKGQANSPLHF. For the CDR3, the DNA is TGTGCCAGTAGTATTAAGGGACAGGCTAATTCACCCCTCCACTTT.

The rearrangement links TRBV4-2 to TRBJ1-5; D gene unclear. The CDR3 is 15 amino acids. Germline V lookup: CDR1 LGHNA, CDR2 YNFKEQ. Trimming shortened V by 0 bases and J by 3 bases, and 9 bases separated the two germline ends. The CDR3 protein is CASSQETTVNQPQHF. The DNA of the CDR3 is TGTGCCAGCAGCCAAGAGACCACGGTCAATCAGCCCCAGCATTTT.

V is TRBV5-1 and J is TRBJ2-3; TRBD1 matches at 10 bases. CDR3 length equals 16 residues. Losses at the gene ends were 1 base for V and 5 bases for J; bases not matched to a gene: 7. CDR1 and CDR2 (germline): SGHRS, YFSETQ. In DNA form, the CDR3 reads TGCGCCAGCAGCTTGATGGGACAGGGGATACGAGATACGCAGTATTTT. It yields the protein CASSLMGQGIRDTQYF.

This clone is a singleton in its sample. The rearrangement links TRBV7-9 to TRBJ2-7; D uncertain. The germline V and J ends were trimmed by 1 base and 7 bases, with 8 bases remaining between them. CDR1 and CDR2 from the germline V gene are SEHNR and FQNEAQ (reference sequence). This CDR3 contains 12 residues. CDR3 sequence: CASSLGEWEQYF. CDR3 DNA: TGTGCCAGCAGCTTAGGTGAATGGGAGCAGTACTTC.

The rearrangement uses TRBV30 and TRBJ2-3, with 8 nucleotides matching TRBD2. The CDR3 is made up of 19 amino acids. CDR1 GTSNPN and CDR2 SVGIG come from the germline V gene (reference sequence). V was pared by 4 bases and J by 3 bases, with 21 bases of the junction left unmatched. The CDR3 loop reads CAWTGLLSGSQGRTDTQYF. Written as DNA, the CDR3 is TGTGCCTGGACCGGGCTTTTGAGCGGGAGCCAAGGTCGGACAGATACGCAGTATTTT. The variable domain in full, with the rest retrieved from reference TRBV30 and TRBJ2-3, is SQTIHQWPATLVQPVGSPLSLECTVEGTSNPNLYWYRQAAGRGLQLLFYSVGIGQISSEVPQNLSASRPQDRQFILSSKKLLLSDSGFYLCAWTGLLSGSQGRTDTQYFGPGTRLTVL.

V and J are TRBV15 and TRBJ2-3; perhaps TRBD2 as D (5 bases). V was shortened by 7 bases and J by 2 bases, with 16 bases between the two germline ends. Germline CDR1 reads LNHNV; CDR2 reads YYDKDF (reference sequence). The CDR3 covers 15 residues. CDR3 amino acids: CATTKLVSNTDTQYF. CDR3 DNA sequence: TGTGCCACCACCAAACTAGTCAGCAACACAGATACGCAGTATTTT.

The rearrangement links TRBV7-9 to TRBJ2-3; D uncertain. The CDR3 extends over 16 amino acids. V shed 4 bases and J shed 4 bases, with 18 bases lying between them. Germline V CDR1 and CDR2: SEHNR, FQNEAQ (reference sequence). As DNA, the CDR3 is TGTGCCAGCAGCTCCCGGGCCGAAGCGTCCTCAGATACGCAGTATTTT. Protein sequence: CASSSRAEASSDTQYF.

This sequence joins TRBV30 and TRBJ1-4; D not certain. Germline loops: CDR1 GTSNPN, CDR2 SVGIG (reference sequence). CDR3 length: 14 amino acids. V lost 0 bases to trimming and J lost 6 bases, with 11 bases between them. In nucleotides, the CDR3 is TGTGCCTGGAGTGTACGGGTCGGGGATGAAAAACTGTTTTTT. Translating it yields CAWSVRVGDEKLFF. The variable domain in full, with the rest retrieved from reference TRBV30 and TRBJ1-4, is SQTIHQWPATLVQPVGSPLSLECTVEGTSNPNLYWYRQAAGRGLQLLFYSVGIGQISSEVPQNLSASRPQDRQFILSSKKLLLSDSGFYLCAWSVRVGDEKLFFGSGTQLSVL.

The V gene is TRBV5-8, the J gene TRBJ2-7; D is perhaps TRBD1 (5 bases). From germline, CDR1 is SGHTS and CDR2 YDEGEE. CDR3 length: 15 residues. The V end lost 4 bases, the J end lost 4 bases, and 18 bases lay between the germline ends. The DNA for the CDR3 is TGTGCCAGCAGCCCGACAGTCGCTCGGGTTTACGAGCAGTACTTC. This codes for CASSPTVARVYEQYF.